These 6 T cell receptor beta chains share one sample of origin, sequenced in a study of blood T cell repertoires in COVID-19. Method: immunoSEQ multiplex PCR; TCRdb's copy keeps in-frame clones and lacks some. The sample lists some 150,000 clones, about 90% seen once, with 1.5% to 1.9% in the top ten. Sequencing was carried out using peripheral blood. The receptors stem from a woman aged 60-75 years with acute or convalescent COVID-19.

The rearrangement uses TRBV7-2 and TRBJ1-1, with no clear D. With 0 bases removed from V and 2 bases from J, the gap between germline ends came to 7 bases. The germline CDR1 and CDR2 sequences are SGHTA and FQGNSA. The CDR3 has 14 residues. DNA for the CDR3: TGTGCCAGCAGCTTAGCGCTTGGCAACACTGAAGCTTTCTTT. Its protein is CASSLALGNTEAFF.

The chain combines TRBV11-2 with TRBJ1-2; D might be TRBD1 (6 bases). Deletions cut 1 base from V and 5 bases from J, with 11 bases between. Germline assignment: CDR1 SGHAT and CDR2 FQNNGV. The CDR3 runs to 14 residues. In DNA form, the CDR3 reads TGTGCCAGCAGCTTAGGAGGACAGCCGTATGGCTACACCTTC. This codes for CASSLGGQPYGYTF.

The chain carries TRBV4-2 and TRBJ1-2; D is perhaps TRBD1 (5 bases). This CDR3 region has 15 residues. V lost 0 bases and J 3 bases, leaving 11 bases between the germline ends. Germline V gives CDR1 LGHNA, CDR2 YNFKEQ. The CDR3, as DNA: TGTGCCAGCAGCCAAGATCCGGGAGGGGACTATGGCTACACCTTC. Its translation: CASSQDPGGDYGYTF.

The chain combines TRBV9 with TRBJ2-5; D possibly corresponds to TRBD2 (6 bases). Germline V gene data show CDR1 as SGDLS and CDR2 as YYNGEE. The CDR3 has 17 residues. Trimming pared 0 bases from V and 0 bases from J, leaving 15 bases between. This CDR3 is CASSVGLPTRDQETQYF. The CDR3 DNA follows: TGTGCCAGCAGCGTAGGCCTCCCGACTAGGGACCAAGAGACCCAGTACTTC.

The rearrangement joins TRBV10-3 to TRBJ1-2; 8 positions agree with TRBD1. The CDR3 covers 13 residues. CDR1 is ENHRY, CDR2 SYGVKD, per germline. The trim removed 6 bases at V and 6 bases at J, leaving 6 bases unmatched. The DNA for the CDR3 is TGTGCCATCAGCCCACAGGGGGGAGATGGCTACACCTTC. Protein product: CAISPQGGDGYTF.

The chain recombines TRBV9 with TRBJ2-7; tentatively, D is TRBD1 (7 bases). Germline CDR1 reads SGDLS; CDR2 reads YYNGEE. The CDR3 length is 16 residues. The V end was cut by 0 bases, the J end by 7 bases, with 20 bases between. CDR3 region: CASSVATWGPGGEQYF. DNA of the CDR3: TGTGCCAGCAGCGTAGCTACGTGGGGCCCAGGGGGGGAGCAGTACTTC.